This T cell receptor (beta chain) was profiled in a study of shared clonotypes between healthy human individuals. Sequencing used immunoSEQ multiplex PCR; TCRdb keeps in-frame clones, though not all of them. The repertoire consists of over a million clones, with under 99% occurring once and the leading ten covering roughly 0.4%. Splitting the CD4+ cells yielded a CD45RA+ naive subset and a CD45RA-negative memory subset. In germline, CDR1 is SGHRS, CDR2 YFSETQ. The ends lost 4 bases at V and 4 bases at J; junction bases unmatched: 15. CDR3 size: 20 residues. The gene calls are TRBV5-1 and TRBJ2-2, with 14 bases lining up with TRBD2. Sequencing was done on a sample of naive CD4+ T cells sorted from blood. As for subset: CD45RA+ positively selected. This receptor was obtained from a man aged 25-45 years in good health. The CDR3 is CASSRPPGTSGSGGTGELFF. The CDR3 coding sequence is TGCGCCAGCAGCAGGCCACCCGGGACTAGCGGGAGTGGGGGCACCGGGGAGCTGTTTTTT.